These 32 T cell receptor beta chains originate from one sample sequenced in a study of blood T cell repertoires in COVID-19. TCRdb keeps only in-frame clones here, not all; method: immunoSEQ multiplex PCR. The profile shows around 100,000 clones, roughly 86% of them singletons. The sample was peripheral blood. Every receptor here comes from a man aged 40-49 years with acute or convalescent COVID-19.

The rearrangement uses TRBV6-5 and TRBJ1-1, with a possible D match to TRBD1 (5 bases). Per germline, CDR1 MNHEY and CDR2 SVGAGI. The germline V and J ends were trimmed by 6 bases and 2 bases, with 10 bases remaining between them. This CDR3 is 13 amino acids long. The CDR3 DNA reads TGTGCCAGCAGCGCGACAGAAAACACTGAAGCTTTCTTT. It codes for CASSATENTEAFF.

V is TRBV5-8 and J is TRBJ2-3; TRBD2 aligns across 7 bases. Germline assignment: CDR1 SGHTS and CDR2 YDEGEE. With 5 bases clipped from V and 6 bases from J, the junction kept 0 bases outside the gene matches. The CDR3 consists of 11 residues. Written as DNA, the CDR3 is TGTGCCAGCAGGGGGGGGGATACGCAGTATTTT. Its translation: CASRGGDTQYF.

J is TRBJ1-5 and V is TRBV7-9; D is undetermined. Germline V lookup: CDR1 SEHNR, CDR2 FQNEAQ (reference sequence). V was trimmed by 3 bases and J by 5 bases, leaving 11 bases between them. The CDR3 spans 14 residues. DNA for the CDR3: TGTGCCAGCAGCTTTAGAGGTAAGGATCAGCCCCAGCATTTT. Translated, it gives CASSFRGKDQPQHF.

The gene calls are TRBV3-1 (or the pseudogene TRBV3-2) and TRBJ2-5; D remains unclear. CDR3 length: 13 residues. Trimming shortened V by 0 bases and J by 5 bases, and 7 bases separated the two germline ends. Looked up from germline, CDR1 is LGHDT and CDR2 is YNNKEL (reference sequence). The CDR3 sequence: CASSQDEVETQYF. The CDR3 DNA reads TGTGCCAGCAGCCAAGATGAGGTGGAGACCCAGTACTTC.

This chain uses TRBV5-4 with TRBJ1-1, with TRBD1 as a possible D gene (5 bases). The CDR3 has 16 amino acids. Germline lookup yields CDR1 SGHNT and CDR2 YYREEE (reference sequence). Trimming took off 5 bases at V and 6 bases at J, with 23 bases between the two ends. Here the CDR3 reads CASRGGAGSVKAEAFF. The CDR3 DNA reads TGTGCCAGCAGGGGGGGAGCTGGGTCGGTAAAGGCTGAAGCTTTCTTT.

The rearrangement uses TRBV29-1 and TRBJ2-1, with D possibly matching TRBD2 (5 bases). The V and J ends lost 8 bases and 8 bases respectively, with 16 bases between them. In germline, CDR1 is SQVTM, CDR2 ANQGSEA. The CDR3 consists of 12 residues. CDR3 region: CSFRPERDEQFF. The CDR3 nucleotides read TGCAGCTTTAGACCTGAGAGGGATGAGCAGTTCTTC.

The chain couples TRBV2 to TRBJ1-4; D is unclear. This CDR3 comprises 16 residues. V lost 6 bases and J lost 0, with 14 bases in between. CDR1 and CDR2 (germline): SNHLY, FYNNEI. CDR3 DNA: TGTGCCAGCAGCCTTGAGGGAGTGGCAACTAATGAAAAACTGTTTTTT. Translating gives CASSLEGVATNEKLFF.

The chain links TRBV5-1 to TRBJ2-2; no firm D call. From germline, CDR1 is SGHRS and CDR2 YFSETQ. V was pared by 2 bases and J by 1 base, with 9 bases between. CDR3 size: 15 residues. The CDR3 reads CASSLVRMNTGELFF. DNA for the CDR3: TGCGCCAGCAGCTTAGTCAGGATGAACACCGGGGAGCTGTTTTTT.

The V and J genes are TRBV11-2 and TRBJ2-2, with 8 bases lining up with TRBD1. V shed 5 bases, J shed 7 bases, and the junction held 6 bases outside the gene matches. The CDR3 has 14 residues. In germline, CDR1 is SGHAT, CDR2 FQNNGV. DNA for the CDR3: TGTGCCAGCAGCAACACAGGGGGGATCGGGGAGCTGTTTTTT. It is translated as CASSNTGGIGELFF.

The V and J genes are TRBV9 and TRBJ2-7; the D gene is possibly TRBD2 (5 bases). Looked up from germline, CDR1 is SGDLS and CDR2 is YYNGEE. Trimming cost V 4 bases and J 6 bases, with 17 bases left between them. This CDR3 has 14 residues. The CDR3, as DNA: TGTGCCAGCAGCTTCGGACTTAGCTCCCGCGAGCAGTACTTC. Protein sequence: CASSFGLSSREQYF. Based on the CDR3 plus reference TRBV9 and TRBJ2-7, the full variable domain is DSGVTQTPKHLITATGQRVTLRCSPRSGDLSVYWYQQSLDQGLQFLIQYYNGEERAKGNILERFSAQQFPDLHSELNLSSLELGDSALYFCASSFGLSSREQYFGPGTRLTVT.

The genes are TRBV5-5 and TRBJ2-1, with D possibly matching TRBD2 (6 bases). The V end was cut by 1 base, the J end by 7 bases, with 12 bases between. This CDR3 has 14 amino acids. Germline CDR1 and CDR2: SGHKS and YYEKEE (reference sequence). CDR3 coding DNA: TGTGCCAGCAGCTTGTTGGCGGGAATGAATGAGCAGTTCTTC. Residues: CASSLLAGMNEQFF.

This clone was recorded once. The chain is built from TRBV11-2 and TRBJ1-1; D gene uncertain. The CDR3 totals 16 residues. Trimming took off 1 base at V and 2 bases at J, with 14 bases between the two ends. Germline CDR1 and CDR2: SGHAT and FQNNGV. The CDR3 loop reads CASSLGVTGINTEAFF. CDR3 nucleotide sequence: TGTGCCAGCAGCTTAGGTGTGACGGGGATCAACACTGAAGCTTTCTTT.

The chain is built from TRBV5-1 and TRBJ2-1; TRBD2 matches at 13 bases. After removal of 2 bases from V and 7 bases from J, the junction contained 12 bases not matched to a gene. Per the germline V gene, CDR1 is SGHRS and CDR2 is YFSETQ. This CDR3 is built from 18 residues. The CDR3 region has the DNA TGCGCCAGCAGCTTAGGGGTCGGTACTAGCGGGAGGGGGAATGAGCAGTTCTTC. Its protein product is CASSLGVGTSGRGNEQFF.

This chain connects TRBV7-2 to TRBJ1-5; TRBD1 aligns across 9 bases. This CDR3 region has 18 residues. Germline CDR1 reads SGHTA; CDR2 reads FQGNSA. Germline trimming cut 3 bases from V and 3 bases from J; bases unmatched to any gene: 12. CDR3 region: CASSFEVGGTGNNQPQHF. In nucleotides, the CDR3 is TGTGCCAGCAGCTTTGAAGTTGGCGGGACAGGGAACAATCAGCCCCAGCATTTT.

The chain links TRBV10-1 to TRBJ1-1; 7 positions match TRBD1. V gave up 3 bases and J gave up 2 bases; unmatched junction bases: 3. The CDR3 sequence is 14 residues long. CDR1 is WNHNN, CDR2 SYGVQD, per germline (reference sequence). This CDR3 reads CASSDRQGNTEAFF. As DNA, the CDR3 is TGCGCCAGCAGTGACCGACAGGGAAACACTGAAGCTTTCTTT.

Only one count was recorded for this clone. This sequence joins TRBV29-1 and TRBJ1-6, with unresolved D. The CDR3 sequence is 14 residues long. Trimming took 6 bases from V and 3 from J, leaving 12 bases between them. Germline V gene lookup returns CDR1 SQVTM and CDR2 ANQGSEA. Here the CDR3 reads CSVSPGYYNSPLHF. The CDR3 coding sequence is TGCAGCGTCTCCCCAGGATACTATAATTCACCCCTCCACTTT. Drawing the rest from reference TRBV29-1 and TRBJ1-6, the complete variable domain is SAVISQKPSRDICQRGTSLTIQCQVDSQVTMMFWYRQQPGQSLTLIATANQGSEATYESGFVIDKFPISRPNLTFSTLTVSNMSPEDSSIYLCSVSPGYYNSPLHFGNGTRLTVT.

The genes are TRBV5-1 and TRBJ1-4, with D perhaps matching TRBD1 (5 bases). V was clipped by 1 base and J by 8 bases, with 15 bases between them. The CDR3 length is 15 residues. CDR1 is SGHRS and CDR2 is YFSETQ in the germline V gene. CDR3 in DNA: TGCGCCAGCAGCTTGACGTATAGGGGAGGCGAAAAACTGTTTTTT. Amino acids: CASSLTYRGGEKLFF.

This clone was recorded a few times. The rearrangement joins TRBV5-1 to TRBJ2-3; D gene uncertain. The CDR3 is made up of 11 amino acids. V lost 5 bases and J 6 bases, leaving 7 bases between the germline ends. CDR1 is SGHRS and CDR2 is YFSETQ in the germline V gene. The CDR3 region has the DNA TGCGCCAGCAGGACGGGTGATACGCAGTATTTT. This codes for CASRTGDTQYF.

The rearrangement joins TRBV7-9 to TRBJ1-2; 8 bases map to TRBD1. CDR3 length: 17 residues. The ends lost 3 bases at V and 0 bases at J; junction bases unmatched: 9. Germline V gene lookup returns CDR1 SEHNR and CDR2 FQNEAQ (reference sequence). CDR3 protein: CASSFGTGINSNYGYTF. Written as DNA, the CDR3 is TGTGCCAGCAGCTTCGGGACAGGCATAAACTCTAACTATGGCTACACCTTC.

The chain employs TRBV10-3 and TRBJ2-7, with TRBD2 matching over 14 bases. This CDR3 is 15 amino acids long. V lost 5 bases to trimming and J lost 10 bases; unmatched junction nucleotides: 10. Germline V gene sequence: CDR1 ENHRY, CDR2 SYGVKD. The CDR3 DNA is TGTGCCATCAGTACCCCTGGGGGACTAGCGGGGGAACAGTACTTC. The encoded protein is CAISTPGGLAGEQYF.

The V gene is TRBV30, the J gene TRBJ2-7; 8 nucleotides agree with TRBD1. The germline V gene encodes CDR1 GTSNPN and CDR2 SVGIG (reference sequence). The CDR3 totals 13 residues. V lost 4 bases to trimming and J lost 2 bases; unmatched junction nucleotides: 4. The CDR3 nucleotides are TGTGCCTGGAAACGGGGACAGGCCTACGAGCAGTACTTC. Translating it yields CAWKRGQAYEQYF.

V usage is TRBV5-1 and J usage is TRBJ1-1; D unresolved. The CDR3 has 16 residues. Germline CDR1 SGHRS, CDR2 YFSETQ. V was shortened by 1 base and J by 0 bases, with 13 bases between the two germline ends. The CDR3 DNA reads as TGCGCCAGCAGCTTGTACTCGACATCTTTGAACACTGAAGCTTTCTTT. Translating gives CASSLYSTSLNTEAFF. Using reference TRBV5-1 and TRBJ1-1 for the parts outside the CDR3, the full variable domain is KAGVTQTPRYLIKTRGQQVTLSCSPISGHRSVSWYQQTPGQGLQFLFEYFSETQRNKGNFPGRFSGRQFSNSRSEMNVSTLELGDSALYLCASSLYSTSLNTEAFFGQGTRLTVV.

V gene TRBV6-5 combines with J gene TRBJ1-6; 7 bases fit TRBD1. V shed 5 bases, J shed 8 bases, and the junction held 3 bases outside the gene matches. CDR1 and CDR2 (germline): MNHEY, SVGAGI. There are 13 residues in the CDR3. The CDR3 DNA sequence: TGTGCCAGCAGTATTGACAGGGATTCACCCCTCCACTTT. This translates into CASSIDRDSPLHF.

This clone was seen a single time. This chain links TRBV6-5 with TRBJ1-1; D is unresolved. CDR3 length equals 14 residues. Trimming left V 7 bases short and J 5 bases short, with 17 bases between. Germline V gene sequence: CDR1 MNHEY, CDR2 SVGAGI. CDR3 nucleotides: TGTGCCAGCACCCAATGGCCCGGAGGGACTGAAGCTTTCTTT. It is translated as CASTQWPGGTEAFF.

This clone was observed a few times. The chain uses TRBV5-5 and TRBJ1-5; perhaps TRBD1 as D (5 bases). The CDR3 is 14 residues long. V lost 0 bases to trimming and J lost 7 bases, with 11 bases between them. CDR1 SGHKS and CDR2 YYEKEE come from the germline V gene (reference sequence). The CDR3 bases are TGTGCCAGCAGCTTGGGAGCGGGGCTACAGCCCCAGCATTTT. Its translation is CASSLGAGLQPQHF.

V and J are TRBV19 and TRBJ2-7, with 15 bases identical to TRBD2. Losses at the gene ends were 3 bases for V and 3 bases for J; bases not matched to a gene: 6. This CDR3 contains 17 residues. The V gene's germline CDR1 is LNHDA and CDR2 SQIVND (reference sequence). CDR3 protein: CASSISGLAGGNYEQYF. DNA of the CDR3: TGTGCCAGTAGTATTTCGGGACTAGCGGGGGGAAACTACGAGCAGTACTTC.

This chain connects TRBV27 to TRBJ1-3; TRBD1 matches at 7 bases. V trimming: 8 bases; J trimming: 7 bases; junction bases outside the gene matches: 5. Germline lookup yields CDR1 MNHEY and CDR2 SMNVEV (reference sequence). The CDR3 has 12 amino acids. CDR3 DNA sequence: TGTGCCAGCGGACGACAGGGCAACACCATATATTTT. Translating it yields CASGRQGNTIYF.

This chain joins TRBV30 and TRBJ2-7, with a weak D call TRBD2 (6 bases). The V end lost 2 bases, the J end lost 2 bases, and 13 bases lay between the germline ends. The germline V gene encodes CDR1 GTSNPN and CDR2 SVGIG (reference sequence). The CDR3 runs to 14 residues. The CDR3 loop reads CAWSIRDWTYEQYF. CDR3 nucleotide sequence: TGTGCCTGGAGTATCCGGGACTGGACCTACGAGCAGTACTTC.

V usage is TRBV2 and J usage is TRBJ1-5, with D uncertain. Germline V lookup: CDR1 SNHLY, CDR2 FYNNEI. The V and J ends lost 0 bases and 6 bases respectively, with 12 bases between them. The CDR3 is 15 residues long. CDR3 sequence (DNA): TGTGCCAGCAGTGAAGCGCTTGGGCGCATTCAGCCCCAGCATTTT. Encoded protein: CASSEALGRIQPQHF.

The chain links TRBV19 to TRBJ2-7; 9 nucleotides align to TRBD1. Trimming took 5 bases from V and 7 from J; bases not matched to a gene: 9. The germline V gene encodes CDR1 LNHDA and CDR2 SQIVND (reference sequence). This CDR3 contains 14 residues. The DNA of the CDR3 is TGTGCCAGTAGTCCGGGACAGGGATTTTTTGAGCAGTACTTC. It encodes CASSPGQGFFEQYF.

V is TRBV19 and J is TRBJ1-1; 7 nucleotides agree with TRBD1. The V gene's germline CDR1 is LNHDA and CDR2 SQIVND (reference sequence). The trim removed 0 bases at V and 7 bases at J, leaving 2 bases unmatched. CDR3 length: 13 residues. The DNA of the CDR3 is TGTGCCAGTAGTATAGATGGGACAGATGAAGCTTTCTTT. Protein product: CASSIDGTDEAFF.

The rearrangement links TRBV7-2 to TRBJ1-1; TRBD1 aligns across 7 bases. Germline CDR1 SGHTA, CDR2 FQGNSA. This CDR3 has 17 residues. Trimming cost V 5 bases and J 1 base; bases outside gene matches: 13. CDR3 bases: TGTGCCAGCAGCCCCCCTCGAAGGGGGCGTGGGAACACTGAAGCTTTCTTT. Its protein is CASSPPRRGRGNTEAFF.